This TCR beta chain appears in the sequencing data of a study of CD8 T cells in ankylosing spondylitis. Study-wide findings and caveats: It was reported that disease-linked clones were significantly enriched in matched ankylosing spondylitis synovial fluid. Blood from ankylosing spondylitis patients appeared to carry a characteristic roughly 8-variant TCR beta motif. Relatively scarce in peripheral blood, disease-linked clones were CD8+.

Using quantitative 5'-RACE with molecular barcodes, the authors made TCR beta libraries. TCRdb re-analysed the 5' RACE reads in MiXCR, keeping a single row per CDR3 protein. Of under 150,000 distinct CDR3 sequences listed, 17% are singletons. V lost 9 bases and J lost 3, with 18 bases in between. The CDR3 has 14 amino acids. Turning to this clonotype: Its antigen is as yet unknown.

This TCR derives from a male donor with ankylosing spondylitis. The genes are TRBV12-3 or TRBV12-4 and TRBJ2-7; tentative D call: TRBD1 (6 bases). Sequences were obtained from blood, either unsorted or a sorted T cell fraction (not recorded which). CDR3 protein: CASSQGTKIYEQYF. CDR3 coding DNA: TGTGCCAGTTCCCAAGGGACAAAGATCTACGAGCAGTACTTC.